These 15 T cell receptor beta chains were sequenced from one sample in a study of blood T cell repertoires in COVID-19. Clones were read by immunoSEQ multiplex PCR, and TCRdb kept only the in-frame ones, dropping some. There are about 280,000 clones in the sample; around 92% occur only once, and around 10% lies in the top ten. Sequencing was done on a sample of peripheral blood. The origin of the receptors is a woman aged 30 to 39 with COVID-19, enrolled during active disease.

A single count supports this clone. The V call is TRBV18, the J call TRBJ2-3, with D possibly TRBD1 on 6 matching bases. In germline, CDR1 is KGHSH, CDR2 LQKENI. V gave up 3 bases and J gave up 4 bases, with 14 bases separating them. The CDR3 covers 15 residues. The CDR3: CASSPKVGAADTQYF. CDR3 coding DNA: TGTGCCAGCTCACCCAAAGTGGGGGCCGCAGATACGCAGTATTTT.

The rearrangement uses TRBV28 and TRBJ1-6, with a possible D match to TRBD1 (5 bases). Germline-derived CDR1 and CDR2 are MDHEN and SYDVKM. V was trimmed by 2 bases and J by 7 bases, leaving 9 bases between them. CDR3 length: 14 amino acids. The CDR3 loop is CASSLGAENSPLHF. In DNA form, the CDR3 reads TGTGCCAGCAGTTTAGGGGCTGAGAATTCACCCCTCCACTTT.

The chain is built from TRBV5-6 and TRBJ1-4; D remains unclear. Trimming pared 2 bases from V and 0 bases from J, leaving 14 bases between. Per the germline V gene, CDR1 is SGHDT and CDR2 is YYEEEE. The CDR3 loop spans 17 amino acids. This CDR3 reads CASSFSTSFATNEKLFF. CDR3 bases: TGTGCCAGCAGCTTCTCCACTTCGTTTGCAACTAATGAAAAACTGTTTTTT.

The rearrangement links TRBV7-2 to TRBJ2-7; 7 nucleotides line up with TRBD2. The CDR3 has 17 amino acids. V lost 1 base, J lost 2 bases, and 11 bases stayed unmatched. Germline assignment: CDR1 SGHTA and CDR2 FQGNSA. The CDR3 bases are TGTGCCAGCAGCTTAGGTCCGGCGGGGACTACCCCCTACGAGCAGTACTTC. Protein: CASSLGPAGTTPYEQYF.

The V gene is TRBV27, the J gene TRBJ1-5; 10 nucleotides agree with TRBD1. CDR3 length equals 13 residues. From germline, CDR1 is MNHEY and CDR2 SMNVEV (reference sequence). Unmatched junction bases numbered 3, after V lost 6 bases and J lost 7 bases. The CDR3 is CASSGTGDQPQHF. Written as DNA, the CDR3 is TGTGCCAGCAGCGGGACAGGGGACCAGCCCCAGCATTTT.

The rearrangement uses TRBV11-2 and TRBJ1-1; D is ambiguous. The V gene lost 0 bases and the J gene lost 0 bases, with 11 bases spanning the gap. This CDR3 contains 16 residues. The germline CDR1 and CDR2 sequences are SGHAT and FQNNGV. CDR3 nucleotides: TGTGCCAGCAGCTTAGATGGCCGAACACTGAACACTGAAGCTTTCTTT. Translated: CASSLDGRTLNTEAFF.

This chain links TRBV4-1 with TRBJ2-3; TRBD2 matches at 8 bases. The junction had 5 bases not matched to a gene; V was cut back by 4 bases and J by 2 bases. The CDR3 has 15 residues. The germline CDR1 and CDR2 sequences are MGHRA and YSYEKL. The CDR3 spells CASSLLAAHTDTQYF. CDR3 DNA: TGCGCCAGCAGCCTACTAGCGGCTCACACAGATACGCAGTATTTT.

This clone was observed a single time. The CDR3 nucleotides are TGTGCCAGCAGCTTAGGGGCGGTGCAGTACTTC. Protein: CASSLGAVQYF. The rearrangement joins TRBV13 to TRBJ2-7; no definite D call. V lost 0 bases and J lost 9, with 6 bases in between. CDR1 and CDR2 from the germline V gene are PRHDT and FYEKMQ (reference sequence). The CDR3 spans 11 residues.

The gene calls are TRBV19 and TRBJ2-1; weak D call: TRBD2 (7 bases). Deletions cut 3 bases from V and 8 bases from J, with 14 bases between. CDR1 LNHDA and CDR2 SQIVND come from the germline V gene (reference sequence). The CDR3 extends over 14 amino acids. CDR3 nucleotides: TGTGCCAGTAGTATTAGGGGGGGTTTCGATGAGCAGTTCTTC. As protein: CASSIRGGFDEQFF.

This clone has a handful of counts. V gene TRBV7-6 combines with J gene TRBJ1-1; D is uncertain. The CDR3 covers 13 residues. V shed 3 bases and J shed 6 bases, with 11 bases lying between them. The germline CDR1 and CDR2 sequences are SGHVS and FNYEAQ. CDR3 residues: CASSFEQSSEAFF. CDR3 coding DNA: TGTGCCAGCAGCTTTGAACAGTCCTCTGAAGCTTTCTTT.

This chain connects TRBV20-1 to TRBJ1-6; possibly TRBD1 for D (6 bases). Trimming stripped 3 bases from V and 0 bases from J, with 15 bases between. This CDR3 is 17 amino acids long. The germline V gene encodes CDR1 DFQATT and CDR2 SNEGSKA (reference sequence). Here the CDR3 reads CSASPLDSRSYNSPLHF. CDR3 sequence (DNA): TGCAGTGCTAGTCCCCTGGACAGTCGCTCCTATAATTCACCCCTCCACTTT.

This clone was seen only once. The rearrangement links TRBV5-1 to TRBJ1-2; D uncertain. V dropped 0 bases and J dropped 7 bases, with 16 bases sitting between them. Germline V gene lookup returns CDR1 SGHRS and CDR2 YFSETQ. The CDR3 extends over 15 amino acids. The CDR3 here is CASSLEYGRRSGYTF. CDR3 nucleotide sequence: TGCGCCAGCAGCTTGGAATACGGCAGGAGGAGTGGCTACACCTTC.

This clone was detected a few times. J is TRBJ2-5 and V is TRBV24-1; a weak D match, TRBD1 (6 bases). Germline loops: CDR1 KGHDR, CDR2 SFDVKD. The CDR3 covers 16 residues. Trimming cost V 3 bases and J 2 bases, with 15 bases left between them. The CDR3 nucleotides read TGTGCCACCAGTGATCCTATGAGGACAGAGCAAGAGACCCAGTACTTC. Translated, it gives CATSDPMRTEQETQYF.

The gene calls are TRBV5-1 and TRBJ2-3; 8 bases line up with TRBD1. V trimming: 4 bases; J trimming: 8 bases; junction bases outside the gene matches: 12. Germline CDR1 SGHRS, CDR2 YFSETQ. CDR3 size: 15 residues. The CDR3, as DNA: TGCGCCAGCAGCCCGGGACAGGCGGATTTGAGTACGCAGTATTTT. Protein sequence: CASSPGQADLSTQYF.

The gene calls are TRBV6-5 and TRBJ1-2, with D possibly being TRBD1 (6 bases). The CDR3 runs 15 residues. Germline V gene data show CDR1 as MNHEY and CDR2 as SVGAGI. Trimming took 4 bases from V and 1 from J, leaving 13 bases between them. CDR3 DNA sequence: TGTGCCAGCAGTTTCCGGGACACCTTTAACTATGGCTACACCTTC. This codes for CASSFRDTFNYGYTF.